This T cell receptor (beta chain) was captured by sequencing in a study of blood T cell repertoires in COVID-19. Across the study: The United States, Italy and Spain were the sources of the acute and convalescent COVID-19 samples.

This CDR3 has 16 residues. Germline V gives CDR1 MNHEY, CDR2 SMNVEV (reference sequence). V lost 5 bases and J lost 4; bases outside the gene matches: 13. Per the original methods: The authors estimated nucleated cell counts from reference gene primer amplification. The protocol was immunoSEQ multiplex PCR, while the TCRdb copy is restricted to in-frame clones and leaves out a portion. The V and J calls and clone size come from that table; D and trimming were worked out from the DNA. The sample has 250,000 to 400,000 clones, approximately 88% seen once. It was during active infection that Seattle patients were enrolled and then longitudinally followed.

V usage is TRBV27 and J usage is TRBJ1-2, with 7 bases matching TRBD1. Sequenced sample: peripheral blood. The TCR originated in a woman aged 25 to 39 with COVID-19, enrolled during active disease. CDR3 region: CASSPLSAGQSYGYTF. In nucleotides, the CDR3 is TGTGCCAGCAGTCCCCTTTCGGCGGGACAGTCCTATGGCTACACCTTC.